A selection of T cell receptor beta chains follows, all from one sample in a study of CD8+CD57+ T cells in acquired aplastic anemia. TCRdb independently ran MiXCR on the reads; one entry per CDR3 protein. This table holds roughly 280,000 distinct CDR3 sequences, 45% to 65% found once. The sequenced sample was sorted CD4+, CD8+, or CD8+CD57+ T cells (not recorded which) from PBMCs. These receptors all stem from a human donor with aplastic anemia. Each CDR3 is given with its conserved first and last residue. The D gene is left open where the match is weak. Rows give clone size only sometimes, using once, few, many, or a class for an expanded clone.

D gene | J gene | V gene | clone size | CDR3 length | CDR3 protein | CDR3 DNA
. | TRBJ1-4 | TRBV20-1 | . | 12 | CSARQGREKLFF | TGCAGTGCGCGGCAGGGGCGGGAAAAACTGTTTTTT
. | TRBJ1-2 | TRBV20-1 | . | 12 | CSARDPQGGNTF | TGCAGTGCTAGAGACCCACAGGGAGGGAACACCTTC
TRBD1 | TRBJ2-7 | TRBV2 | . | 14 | CASSAGTGRYEQYF | TGTGCCAGCAGTGCCGGGACAGGCCGCTACGAGCAGTACTTC
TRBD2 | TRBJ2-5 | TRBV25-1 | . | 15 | CASSSTSGGPETQYF | TGTGCCAGCAGCTCCACTAGCGGGGGGCCCGAGACCCAGTACTTC
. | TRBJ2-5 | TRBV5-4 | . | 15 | CASSLDLGVQETQYF | TGTGCCAGCAGCTTGGATTTGGGGGTCCAAGAGACCCAGTACTTC
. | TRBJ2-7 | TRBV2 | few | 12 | CAGRREDYEQYF | TGTGCCGGCAGAAGAGAGGACTACGAGCAGTACTTC
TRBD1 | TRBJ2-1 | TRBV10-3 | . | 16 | CAISEPGQGARNEQFF | TGTGCCATCAGTGAGCCGGGACAGGGGGCTAGGAATGAGCAGTTCTTC
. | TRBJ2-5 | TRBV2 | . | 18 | CASSERGTGEPRTETQYF | TGTGCCAGCAGTGAAAGGGGCACCGGGGAGCCTCGAACAGAGACCCAGTACTTC
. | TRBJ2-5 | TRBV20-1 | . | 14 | CSARPRQRQETQYF | TGCAGTGCTAGACCTCGCCAGCGACAAGAGACCCAGTACTTC
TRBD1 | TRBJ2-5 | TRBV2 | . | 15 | CASSTSQGAGETQYF | TGTGCCAGCAGTACGTCACAGGGGGCCGGAGAGACCCAGTACTTC
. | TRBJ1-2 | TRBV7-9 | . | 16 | CASSPFSGGEGYGYTF | TGTGCCAGCAGTCCCTTTTCGGGAGGAGAGGGGTATGGCTACACCTTC